This passage covers 12 T cell receptor beta chains from one sample sequenced in a study of shared clonotypes between healthy human individuals. Repertoires were generated with immunoSEQ multiplex PCR, while TCRdb's copy carries only in-frame clones and drops some. The sample consists of just over 2,000,000 clones, roughly 95% of them appearing once. Naive CD8 cells lacked CD45RO, underwent positive selection for CCR7 and left out terminally differentiated effector memory CD45RA+ cells. The sample taken for sequencing was naive CD8+ T cells sorted from blood. The receptors come from a man between 18 and 29 years old in good health.

Turning to this clone: Other DNA sequences in this sample translate to the same CDR3. The CDR3 region has the DNA TGCGCCAGCAGCTTGTCTGGGCCCTACAATGAGCAGTTCTTC. Its translation: CASSLSGPYNEQFF. V and J are TRBV5-1 and TRBJ2-1; no clear D. The CDR3 sequence is 14 residues long. CDR1 and CDR2 from the germline V gene are SGHRS and YFSETQ. The V gene lost 1 base and the J gene lost 2 bases, with 7 bases spanning the gap.

This chain uses TRBV13 with TRBJ2-1; 10 bases align to TRBD2. From germline, CDR1 is PRHDT and CDR2 FYEKMQ (reference sequence). The CDR3 runs 14 residues. V trimming: 6 bases; J trimming: 5 bases; junction bases outside the gene matches: 4. The CDR3 spells CASSIGLADNEQFF. In DNA, the CDR3 is TGTGCCAGCAGTATAGGACTAGCGGACAATGAGCAGTTCTTC.

V is TRBV7-6 and J is TRBJ2-5; 11 positions agree with TRBD1. The germline V gene has CDR1 SGHVS and CDR2 FNYEAQ. The CDR3 runs to 16 residues. J was trimmed by 5 bases and V by 0 bases; bases with no gene match: 5. CDR3 nucleotides: TGTGCCAGCAGCTTAGCAGGGGACAGGGGGTCGGAGACCCAGTACTTC. Amino acids: CASSLAGDRGSETQYF. Looking up the rest from reference TRBV7-6 and TRBJ2-5 gives the full variable domain: GAGVSQSPRYKVTKRGQDVALRCDPISGHVSLYWYRQALGQGPEFLTYFNYEAQQDKSGLPNDRFSAERPEGSISTLTIQRTEQRDSAMYRCASSLAGDRGSETQYFGPGTRLLVL.

The chain joins TRBV11-3 to TRBJ1-5; D is unresolved. The CDR3 runs to 16 residues. With 6 bases removed from V and 2 bases from J, the gap between germline ends came to 17 bases. From germline, CDR1 is SGHNT and CDR2 YENEEA. The CDR3 nucleotides are TGTGCCAGCAGTAAGAGGGTGTTAGGAGGCAATCAGCCCCAGCATTTT. The encoded protein is CASSKRVLGGNQPQHF.

V and J are TRBV27 and TRBJ2-2, with D unclear. This CDR3 contains 13 residues. The germline V gene has CDR1 MNHEY and CDR2 SMNVEV (reference sequence). Trimming shortened V by 5 bases and J by 4 bases, and 8 bases separated the two germline ends. The CDR3 region is CASSILSTGELFF. The CDR3 DNA reads as TGTGCCAGCAGTATTCTTAGCACCGGGGAGCTGTTTTTT.

CDR3 in amino acids: CASSPPAGGFGEQYF. CDR3 coding DNA: TGTGCCAGCAGTCCCCCAGCGGGAGGCTTTGGAGAGCAGTACTTC. The chain recombines TRBV27 with TRBJ2-7, with TRBD2 matching 9 bases. Germline CDR1 MNHEY, CDR2 SMNVEV (reference sequence). CDR3 length: 15 amino acids. Unmatched junction bases numbered 12, after V lost 5 bases and J lost 7 bases.

V usage is TRBV4-3 and J usage is TRBJ1-4, with TRBD1 matching 7 bases. The ends lost 0 bases at V and 7 bases at J; junction bases unmatched: 11. Germline V gene data show CDR1 as LGHNA and CDR2 as YSLEER. The CDR3 is made up of 17 amino acids. The CDR3 bases are TGCGCCAGCAGCCAAGATAGGGCACAGGGGTTGGGTGAAAAACTGTTTTTT. Translated, it gives CASSQDRAQGLGEKLFF.

The gene calls are TRBV28 and TRBJ2-5; 9 bases match TRBD2. The V and J ends lost 4 bases and 4 bases, in that order; junction bases with no gene match: 4. This CDR3 is built from 14 residues. Germline CDR1 MDHEN, CDR2 SYDVKM. This chain's CDR3 is CASSSQTSGETQYF. The DNA for the CDR3 is TGTGCCAGCAGTTCCCAGACTAGCGGAGAGACCCAGTACTTC.

This clone was seen just once. A junction boundary mismatches the germline segment, possibly from a read error. Other DNA sequences in the same sample also yield this CDR3. J is TRBJ1-1 and V is TRBV7-9; possible D gene TRBD1, 6 bases. The CDR3 extends over 15 amino acids. Germline lookup yields CDR1 SEHNR and CDR2 FQNEAQ (reference sequence). CDR3 region: CASSLAQGMNTEAFF. The DNA of the CDR3 is TGTGCCAGCAGCCTAGCACAGGGCATGAACACTGAAGCTTTCTTT.

About this clone: The sample carries other DNA sequences with the same CDR3. The J gene is TRBJ2-7, the V gene TRBV4-3, with 8 bases matching TRBD1. J gave up 2 bases and V 3 bases, and 6 bases lay outside the gene matches. The V gene's germline CDR1 is LGHNA and CDR2 YSLEER. This CDR3 contains 15 residues. CDR3 DNA: TGCGCCAGCAGCCAGGGTCAGGGGGCCCCCTACGAGCAGTACTTC. This translates into CASSQGQGAPYEQYF.

This chain connects TRBV4-1 to TRBJ2-7, with unresolved D. Trimming removed 6 bases at V and 0 bases at J, with 9 bases between. The CDR3 extends over 13 amino acids. Germline CDR1 and CDR2: MGHRA and YSYEKL. CDR3 amino acids: CASRPTASYEQYF. CDR3 sequence (DNA): TGCGCCAGCAGGCCGACTGCCTCCTACGAGCAGTACTTC.

The chain has TRBV12-5 and TRBJ2-1, with 7 bases identical to TRBD1. This CDR3 has 16 amino acids. The germline CDR1 and CDR2 sequences are LGHNT and FRNRAP. Losses at the gene ends were 4 bases for V and 0 bases for J; bases not matched to a gene: 6. CDR3 residues: CASGSFRGSSYNEQFF. In DNA form, the CDR3 reads TGTGCTAGTGGTTCCTTCAGGGGGAGCTCCTACAATGAGCAGTTCTTC.